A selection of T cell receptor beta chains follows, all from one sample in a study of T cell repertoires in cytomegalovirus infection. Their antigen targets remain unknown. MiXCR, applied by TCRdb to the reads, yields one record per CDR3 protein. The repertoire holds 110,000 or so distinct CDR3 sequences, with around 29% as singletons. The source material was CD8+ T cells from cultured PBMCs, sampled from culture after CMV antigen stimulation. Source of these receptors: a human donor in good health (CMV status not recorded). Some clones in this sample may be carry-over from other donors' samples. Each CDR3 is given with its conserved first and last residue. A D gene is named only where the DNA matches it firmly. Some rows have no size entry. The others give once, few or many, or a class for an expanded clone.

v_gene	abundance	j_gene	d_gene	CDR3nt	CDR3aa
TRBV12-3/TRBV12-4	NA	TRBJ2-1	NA	TGTGCCAGCAGTTTTTACAGCGAGAGCTCCTACAATGAGCAGTTCTTC	CASSFYSESSYNEQFF
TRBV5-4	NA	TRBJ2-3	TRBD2	TGTGCCAGCAGGGCGGGGGGGACAGATACGCAGTATTTT	CASRAGGTDTQYF
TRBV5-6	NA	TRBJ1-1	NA	TGTGCCAGCAGCAACAGCGCGGACACTGAAGCTTTCTTT	CASSNSADTEAFF
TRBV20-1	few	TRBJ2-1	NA	TGCAGTGCCAAGGGGCTATTGGACAATGAGCAGTTCTTC	CSAKGLLDNEQFF
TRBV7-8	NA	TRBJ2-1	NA	TGTGCCAGCAGCTGGGTACTAGATAATGAGCAGTTCTTC	CASSWVLDNEQFF
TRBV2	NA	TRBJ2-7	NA	TGTGCCAGCAGTGGGGCCTCCTACGAGCAGTACTTC	CASSGASYEQYF
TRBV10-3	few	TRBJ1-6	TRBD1	TGTGCCATCAGTTCGGGACAGCCTTATTCACCCCTCCACTTT	CAISSGQPYSPLHF
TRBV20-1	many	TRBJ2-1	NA	TGCAGTGCTAGAGATCCGAACACCCCCGGGTGGGGGGGCCCGAATGAGCAGTTCTTC	CSARDPNTPGWGGPNEQFF
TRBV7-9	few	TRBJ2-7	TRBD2	TGTGCCAGCACTCTAGCGGGGAGCCCTCCCTACGAGCAGTACTTC	CASTLAGSPPYEQYF
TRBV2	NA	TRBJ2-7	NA	TGTGCCAGCAGGGGCGAATACGAGCAGTACTTC	CASRGEYEQYF
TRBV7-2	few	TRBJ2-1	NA	TGTGCCAGCAGCTTAGTACCGGGGGGCCTGTACAATGAGCAGTTCTTC	CASSLVPGGLYNEQFF